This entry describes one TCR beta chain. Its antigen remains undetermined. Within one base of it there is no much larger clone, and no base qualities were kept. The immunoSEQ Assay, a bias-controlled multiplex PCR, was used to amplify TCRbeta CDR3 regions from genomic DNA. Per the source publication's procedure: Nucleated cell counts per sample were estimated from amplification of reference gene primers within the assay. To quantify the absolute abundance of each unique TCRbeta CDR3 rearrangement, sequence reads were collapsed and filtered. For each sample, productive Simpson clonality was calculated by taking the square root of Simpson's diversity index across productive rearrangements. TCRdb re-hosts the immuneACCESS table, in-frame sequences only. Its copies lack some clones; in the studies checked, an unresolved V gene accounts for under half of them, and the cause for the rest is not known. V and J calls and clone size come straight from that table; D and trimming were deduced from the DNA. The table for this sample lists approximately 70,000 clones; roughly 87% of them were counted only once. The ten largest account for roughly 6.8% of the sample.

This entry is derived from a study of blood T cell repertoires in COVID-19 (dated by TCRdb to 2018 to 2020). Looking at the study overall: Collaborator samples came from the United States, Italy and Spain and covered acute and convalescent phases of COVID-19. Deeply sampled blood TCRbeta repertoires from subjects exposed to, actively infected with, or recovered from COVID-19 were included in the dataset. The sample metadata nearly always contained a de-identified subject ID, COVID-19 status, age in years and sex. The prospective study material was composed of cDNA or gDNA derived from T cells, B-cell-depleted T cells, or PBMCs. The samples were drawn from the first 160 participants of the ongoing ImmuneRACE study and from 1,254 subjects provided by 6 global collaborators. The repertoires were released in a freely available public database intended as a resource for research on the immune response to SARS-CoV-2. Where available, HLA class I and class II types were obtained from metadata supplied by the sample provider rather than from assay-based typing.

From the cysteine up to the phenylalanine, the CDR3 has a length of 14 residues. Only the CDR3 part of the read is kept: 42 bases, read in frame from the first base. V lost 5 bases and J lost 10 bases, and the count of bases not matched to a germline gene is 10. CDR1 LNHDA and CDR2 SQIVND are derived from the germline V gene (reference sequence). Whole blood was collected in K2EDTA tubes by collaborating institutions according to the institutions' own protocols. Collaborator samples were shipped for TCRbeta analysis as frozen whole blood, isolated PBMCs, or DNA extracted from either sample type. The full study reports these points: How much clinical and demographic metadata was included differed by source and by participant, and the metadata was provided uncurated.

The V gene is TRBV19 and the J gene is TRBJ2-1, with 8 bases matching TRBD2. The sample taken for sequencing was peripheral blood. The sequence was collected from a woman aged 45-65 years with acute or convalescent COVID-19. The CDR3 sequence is CASSSSGRRKEQFF. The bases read TGTGCCAGTAGTTCCAGCGGGAGAAGGAAAGAGCAGTTCTTC.